This entry concerns a single T cell receptor beta chain. Its antigen is still unknown. Thyroid surgery was performed in patients who had received no treatment beforehand. The data were taken from a study of metastatic and nonmetastatic thyroid tumors. Study background: Blood and tumor or nodule tissue repertoires from malignant and benign thyroid patients were compared.

Looked up from germline, CDR1 is SGHNT and CDR2 is YENEEA. Trimming shortened V by 0 bases and J by 7 bases, and 4 bases separated the two germline ends. This CDR3 is 12 amino acids long. As handled by the study authors: In papillary thyroid cancer, a distant-metastasis classifier was built using CDR3 differences across clinicopathological groups. With MiXCR, TCRdb reprocessed the PCR reads. The V and J calls, along with clone size, are taken from TCRdb and not from the paper's own processing. The data show about 22,000 clones, about 21% seen once. Findings of the study overall: In blood and tumor, TCR beta diversity was reportedly significantly higher in malignant thyroid tumors than in benign nodules.

V usage is TRBV11-3 and J usage is TRBJ2-1; no definite D call. This TCR was sampled from a male donor with papillary thyroid cancer or a benign thyroid nodule (not recorded which). Some clones in this sample may be carry-over from other donors' samples. Sequencing was performed on blood. The CDR3 sequence: CASSLDRNEQFF. The CDR3 DNA sequence: TGTGCCAGCAGCTTAGATCGGAATGAGCAGTTCTTC.